This T cell receptor beta chain was identified during a study of metastatic and nonmetastatic thyroid tumors. On the study more broadly: Repertoire comparison spanned blood and tumor or nodule tissue of malignant and benign thyroid patients.

Patients had received no treatment of any kind before thyroid surgery. This clone was seen a few times. Antigen specificity is unknown. Authors' data handling: Built for papillary thyroid cancer, a distant-metastasis classifier drew on CDR3 differences across clinicopathological groups. TCRdb redid the clone calls on the PCR reads using MiXCR. The V and J calls and clone size come from TCRdb's table, not from the authors' own analysis. This sample has roughly 12,000 clones, with approximately 33% found just once. Study findings and constraints: When malignant thyroid tumors were compared with benign nodules, TCR beta diversity was reportedly significantly higher in the malignant tumors. This held in both blood and tumor samples.

CDR1 is MDHEN, CDR2 SYDVKM, per germline. The CDR3 is 14 amino acids. Trimming left V 5 bases short and J 9 bases short, with 19 bases between. The rearrangement links TRBV28 to TRBJ1-2; D is undetermined. This clonotype was obtained from a male donor with papillary thyroid cancer or a benign thyroid nodule (not recorded which). Some clones in this sample may be carry-over from other donors' samples. The specimen sequenced was tumor tissue. Written as DNA, the CDR3 is TGTGCCAGCAGTCTTGTACCGCAGGTGGGATGCTACACCTTC. Translating it yields CASSLVPQVGCYTF.